This TCR beta chain was captured in a study of cytomegalovirus exposure and HLA in healthy donors. For the study at large: Out of several hundred genotyped donors, 81% belonged to the Caucasian-associated ancestry cluster. General study results and limits: Prediction of most subjects' HLA-A and HLA-B alleles by TCR beta sequences was reportedly accurate. Overall, approximately 150 TCR beta chains were annotated as cytomegalovirus-associated.

PCR involved 60 Vbeta and 13 Jbeta primers. The protocol was immunoSEQ multiplex PCR, while the TCRdb copy is restricted to in-frame clones and leaves out a portion. Here the sample spans roughly 130,000 clones, about 73% being singletons. Every donor was a healthy person donating bone marrow. Between the trimmed V and J ends, which lost 1 base and 2 bases, there was a span of 6 bases. The CDR3 extends over 13 amino acids. Germline CDR1 and CDR2: SGHRS and YFSETQ. With respect to this clone: Its antigen is undetermined. This sample also contains other DNA sequences that code for the same CDR3.

The J gene is TRBJ1-1, the V gene TRBV5-1; D remains unclear. The source material was PBMCs. The TCR sequence derives from a woman in her 50s in good health and CMV-seropositive. The CDR3 DNA reads TGCGCCAGCAGCTTGTCAGTTAACACTGAAGCTTTCTTT. Encoded protein: CASSLSVNTEAFF.